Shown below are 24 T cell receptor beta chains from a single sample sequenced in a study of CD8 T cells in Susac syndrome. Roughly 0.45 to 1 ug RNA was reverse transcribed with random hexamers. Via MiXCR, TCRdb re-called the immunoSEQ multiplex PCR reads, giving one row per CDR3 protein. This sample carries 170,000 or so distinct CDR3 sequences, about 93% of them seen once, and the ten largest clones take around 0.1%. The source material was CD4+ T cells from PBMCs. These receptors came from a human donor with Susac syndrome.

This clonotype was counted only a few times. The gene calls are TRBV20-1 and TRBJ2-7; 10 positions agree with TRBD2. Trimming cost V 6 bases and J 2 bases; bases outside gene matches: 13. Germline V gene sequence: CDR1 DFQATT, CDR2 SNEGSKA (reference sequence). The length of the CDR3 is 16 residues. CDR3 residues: CSARGASGRHAYEQYF. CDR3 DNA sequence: TGCAGTGCACGGGGGGCTAGCGGGAGACATGCCTACGAGCAGTACTTC.

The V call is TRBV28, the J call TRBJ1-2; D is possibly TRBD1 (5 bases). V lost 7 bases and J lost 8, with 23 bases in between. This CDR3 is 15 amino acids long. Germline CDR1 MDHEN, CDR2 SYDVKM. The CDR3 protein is CASTPNLRGLVGYTF. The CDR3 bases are TGTGCCAGCACCCCAAACCTGCGGGGCCTGGTGGGCTACACCTTC.

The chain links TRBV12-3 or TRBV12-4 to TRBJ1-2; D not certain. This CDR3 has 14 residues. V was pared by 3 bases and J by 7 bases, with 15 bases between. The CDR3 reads CASSLSGVRGGYTF. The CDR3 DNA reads TGTGCCAGCAGTTTGTCCGGCGTTCGCGGTGGCTACACCTTC.

The CDR3 coding sequence is TGCAGCGTGGGGGGACAGAATCAGCCCCAGCATTTT. This sequence encodes CSVGGQNQPQHF. The chain is built from TRBV29-1 and TRBJ1-5; 7 bases map to TRBD1. The germline V gene has CDR1 SQVTM and CDR2 ANQGSEA. This CDR3 spans 12 amino acids. J was trimmed by 4 bases and V by 6 bases; bases with no gene match: 3.

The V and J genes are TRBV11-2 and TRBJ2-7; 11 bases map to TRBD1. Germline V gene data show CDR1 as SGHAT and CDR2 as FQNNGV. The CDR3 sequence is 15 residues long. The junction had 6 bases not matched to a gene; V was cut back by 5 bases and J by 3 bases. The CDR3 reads CASSLTGQGGYEQYF. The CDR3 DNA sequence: TGTGCCAGCAGCCTCACGGGACAGGGGGGCTACGAGCAGTACTTC.

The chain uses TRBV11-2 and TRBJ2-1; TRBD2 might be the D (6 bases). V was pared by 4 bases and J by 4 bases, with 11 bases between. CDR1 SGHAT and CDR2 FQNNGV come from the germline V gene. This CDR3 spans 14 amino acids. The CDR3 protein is CASSSLGLYNEQFF. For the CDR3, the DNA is TGTGCCAGCAGCTCCCTGGGACTTTACAATGAGCAGTTCTTC.

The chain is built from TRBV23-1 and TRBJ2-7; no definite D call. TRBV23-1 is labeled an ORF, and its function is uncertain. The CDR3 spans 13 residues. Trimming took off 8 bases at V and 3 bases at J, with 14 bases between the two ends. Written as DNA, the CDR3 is TGCGCCAGCTCCCAGTCTGTTATCTACGAGCAGTACTTC. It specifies CASSQSVIYEQYF.

The CDR3 region has the DNA TGTGCCAGCAGATCGTCCTCTGAGGCTGAAGCTTTCTTT. Protein: CASRSSSEAEAFF. The V and J genes are TRBV6-2 or TRBV6-3 and TRBJ1-1, with D uncertain. Per the germline V gene, CDR1 is MNHEY and CDR2 is SVGEGT. This CDR3 has 13 amino acids. Between the trimmed V and J ends, which lost 6 bases and 6 bases, there was a span of 14 bases.

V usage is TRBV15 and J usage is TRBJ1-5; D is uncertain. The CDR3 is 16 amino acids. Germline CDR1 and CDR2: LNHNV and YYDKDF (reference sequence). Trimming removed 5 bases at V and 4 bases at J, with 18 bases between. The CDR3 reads CATSSTSRTENQPQHF. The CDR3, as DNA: TGTGCCACCAGCTCTACCTCGCGGACGGAGAATCAGCCCCAGCATTTT.

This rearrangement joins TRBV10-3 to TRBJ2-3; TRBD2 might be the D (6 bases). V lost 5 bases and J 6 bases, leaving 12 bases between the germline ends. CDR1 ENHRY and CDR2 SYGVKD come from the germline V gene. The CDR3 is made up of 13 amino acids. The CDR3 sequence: CAISKTSADTQYF. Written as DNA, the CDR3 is TGTGCCATCAGTAAGACTAGTGCCGATACGCAGTATTTT.

The CDR3 region is CASSGSTRSTGELFF. In DNA, the CDR3 is TGTGCCAGCAGCGGGTCGACTAGATCCACCGGGGAGCTGTTTTTT. V usage is TRBV2 and J usage is TRBJ2-2; TRBD2 might be the D (6 bases). This CDR3 is built from 15 residues. V lost 6 bases, J lost 4 bases, and 15 bases lay in between. Germline CDR1 reads SNHLY; CDR2 reads FYNNEI.

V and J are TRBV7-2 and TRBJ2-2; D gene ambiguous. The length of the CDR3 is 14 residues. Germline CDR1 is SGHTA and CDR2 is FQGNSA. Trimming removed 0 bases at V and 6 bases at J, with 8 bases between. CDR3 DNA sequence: TGTGCCAGCAGCTTAGCCACCGGGTCCGGGGAGCTGTTTTTT. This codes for CASSLATGSGELFF.

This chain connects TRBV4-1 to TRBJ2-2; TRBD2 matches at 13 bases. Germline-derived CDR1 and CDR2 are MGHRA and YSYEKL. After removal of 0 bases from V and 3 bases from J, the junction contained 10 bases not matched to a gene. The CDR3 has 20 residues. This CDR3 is CASSQDVGLAGDPDTGELFF. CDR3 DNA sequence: TGCGCCAGCAGCCAAGATGTTGGACTAGCGGGAGACCCCGACACCGGGGAGCTGTTTTTT.

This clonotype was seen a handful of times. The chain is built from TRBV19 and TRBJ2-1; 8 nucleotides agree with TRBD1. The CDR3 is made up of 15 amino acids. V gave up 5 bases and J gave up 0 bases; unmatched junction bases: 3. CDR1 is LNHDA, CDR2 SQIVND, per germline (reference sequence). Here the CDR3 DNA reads TGTGCCAGTAGTTTGGACAGGGACTCCTACAATGAGCAGTTCTTC. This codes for CASSLDRDSYNEQFF.

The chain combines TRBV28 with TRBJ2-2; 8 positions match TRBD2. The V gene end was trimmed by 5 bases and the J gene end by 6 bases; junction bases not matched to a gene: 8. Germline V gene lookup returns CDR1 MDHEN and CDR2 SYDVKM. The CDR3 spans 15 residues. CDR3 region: CASSPPPAGAGELFF. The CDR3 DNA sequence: TGTGCCAGCAGTCCTCCCCCAGCGGGAGCCGGGGAGCTGTTTTTT.

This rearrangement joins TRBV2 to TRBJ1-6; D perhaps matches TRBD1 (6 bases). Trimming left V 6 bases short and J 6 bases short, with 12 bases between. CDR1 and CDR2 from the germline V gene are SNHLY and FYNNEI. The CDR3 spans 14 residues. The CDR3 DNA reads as TGTGCCAGCAGACACAGGGAAAGTAATTCACCCCTCCACTTT. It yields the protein CASRHRESNSPLHF. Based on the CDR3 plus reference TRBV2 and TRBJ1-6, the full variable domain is EPEVTQTPSHQVTQMGQEVILRCVPISNHLYFYWYRQILGQKVEFLVSFYNNEISEKSEIFDDQFSVERPDGSNFTLKIRSTKLEDSAMYFCASRHRESNSPLHFGNGTRLTVT.

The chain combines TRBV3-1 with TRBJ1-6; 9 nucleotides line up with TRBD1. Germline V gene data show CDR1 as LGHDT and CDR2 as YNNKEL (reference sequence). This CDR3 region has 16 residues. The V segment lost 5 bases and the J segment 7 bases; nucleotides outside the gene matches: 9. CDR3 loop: CASSSSDRGGNSPLHF. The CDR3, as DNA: TGTGCCAGCAGCTCAAGTGACAGGGGGGGAAATTCACCCCTCCACTTT.

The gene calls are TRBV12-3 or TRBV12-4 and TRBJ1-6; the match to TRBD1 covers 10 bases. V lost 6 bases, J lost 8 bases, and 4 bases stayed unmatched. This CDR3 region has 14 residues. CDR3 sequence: CASSPTGGYSPLHF. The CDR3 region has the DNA TGTGCCAGCAGCCCGACAGGGGGCTATTCACCCCTCCACTTT.

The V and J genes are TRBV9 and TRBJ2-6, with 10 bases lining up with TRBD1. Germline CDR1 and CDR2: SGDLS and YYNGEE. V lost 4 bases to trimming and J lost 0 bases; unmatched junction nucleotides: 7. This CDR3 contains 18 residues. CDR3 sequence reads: CASSIRDRGISGANVLTF. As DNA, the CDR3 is TGTGCCAGCAGCATACGGGACAGGGGAATCTCTGGGGCCAACGTCCTGACTTTC.

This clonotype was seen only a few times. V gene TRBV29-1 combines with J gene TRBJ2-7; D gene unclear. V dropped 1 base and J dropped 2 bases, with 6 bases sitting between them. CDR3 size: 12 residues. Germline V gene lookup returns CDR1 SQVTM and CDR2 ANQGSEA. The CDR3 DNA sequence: TGCAGCGTTGAAGTGTCAACCTACGAGCAGTACTTC. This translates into CSVEVSTYEQYF.

In nucleotides, the CDR3 is TGTGCCTGGAGTGATGCTTTGAACTATGGCTACACCTTC. This gives the protein CAWSDALNYGYTF. This rearrangement joins TRBV30 to TRBJ1-2; D is uncertain. V gave up 1 base and J gave up 2 bases, with 8 bases separating them. The germline V gene encodes CDR1 GTSNPN and CDR2 SVGIG (reference sequence). The CDR3 spans 13 residues.

Written as DNA, the CDR3 is TGTGCCAGCAGCCGTCCCGGGACTAGGACGGAGACCCAGTACTTC. Its translation: CASSRPGTRTETQYF. J is TRBJ2-5 and V is TRBV3-1, with 8 positions matching TRBD2. Losses at the gene ends were 4 bases for V and 5 bases for J; bases not matched to a gene: 9. The length of the CDR3 is 15 residues. Germline V CDR1 and CDR2: LGHDT, YNNKEL (reference sequence).

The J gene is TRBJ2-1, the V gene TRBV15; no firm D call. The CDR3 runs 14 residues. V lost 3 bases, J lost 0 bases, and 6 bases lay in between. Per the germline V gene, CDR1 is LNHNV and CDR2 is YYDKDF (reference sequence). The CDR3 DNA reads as TGTGCCACCAGCAGGGGCGGCTCCTACAATGAGCAGTTCTTC. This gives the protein CATSRGGSYNEQFF. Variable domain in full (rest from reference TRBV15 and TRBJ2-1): DAMVIQNPRYQVTQFGKPVTLSCSQTLNHNVMYWYQQKSSQAPKLLFHYYDKDFNNEADTPDNFQSRRPNTSFCFLDIRSPGLGDTAMYLCATSRGGSYNEQFFGPGTRLTVL.

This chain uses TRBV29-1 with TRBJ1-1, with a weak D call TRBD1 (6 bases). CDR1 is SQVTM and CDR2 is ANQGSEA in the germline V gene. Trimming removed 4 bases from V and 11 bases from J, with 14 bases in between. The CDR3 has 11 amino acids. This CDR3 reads CSVVPQGRAFF. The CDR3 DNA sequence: TGCAGCGTTGTACCACAGGGAAGGGCTTTCTTT.